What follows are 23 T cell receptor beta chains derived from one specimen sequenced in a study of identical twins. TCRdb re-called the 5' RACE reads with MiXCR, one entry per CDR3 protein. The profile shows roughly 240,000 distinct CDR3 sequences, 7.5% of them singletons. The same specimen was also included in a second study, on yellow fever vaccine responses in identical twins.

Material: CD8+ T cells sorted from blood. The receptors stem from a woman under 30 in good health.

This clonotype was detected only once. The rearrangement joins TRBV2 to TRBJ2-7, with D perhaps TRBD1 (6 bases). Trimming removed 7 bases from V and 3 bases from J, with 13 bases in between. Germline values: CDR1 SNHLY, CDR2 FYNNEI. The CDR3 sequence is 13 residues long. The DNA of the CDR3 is TGTGCCAGCAAGGACAGCGGTTACTACGAGCAGTACTTC. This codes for CASKDSGYYEQYF.

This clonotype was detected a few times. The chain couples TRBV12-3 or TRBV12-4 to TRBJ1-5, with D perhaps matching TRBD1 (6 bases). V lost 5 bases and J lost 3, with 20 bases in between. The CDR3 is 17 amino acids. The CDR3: CASSPSAGARYNQPQHF. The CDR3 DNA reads TGTGCCAGCAGTCCGTCGGCGGGGGCGCGTTACAATCAGCCCCAGCATTTT.

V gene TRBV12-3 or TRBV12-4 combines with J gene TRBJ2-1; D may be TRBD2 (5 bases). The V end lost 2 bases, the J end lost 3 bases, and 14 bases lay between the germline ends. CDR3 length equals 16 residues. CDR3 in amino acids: CASSLSPLEGYNEQFF. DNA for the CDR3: TGTGCCAGCAGTTTATCCCCCCTCGAGGGCTACAATGAGCAGTTCTTC.

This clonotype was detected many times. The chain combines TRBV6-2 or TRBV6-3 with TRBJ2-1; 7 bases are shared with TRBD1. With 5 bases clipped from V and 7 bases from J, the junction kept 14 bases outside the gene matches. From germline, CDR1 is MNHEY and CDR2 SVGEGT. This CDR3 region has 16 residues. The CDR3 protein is CASSRHLEGADNEQFF. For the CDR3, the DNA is TGTGCCAGCAGTCGGCACCTTGAGGGGGCTGATAATGAGCAGTTCTTC.

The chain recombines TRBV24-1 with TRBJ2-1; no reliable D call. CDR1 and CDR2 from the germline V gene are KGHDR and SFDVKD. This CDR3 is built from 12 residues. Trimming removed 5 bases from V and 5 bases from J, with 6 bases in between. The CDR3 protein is CATSAEDNEQFF. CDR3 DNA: TGTGCCACCAGTGCTGAAGACAATGAGCAGTTCTTC.

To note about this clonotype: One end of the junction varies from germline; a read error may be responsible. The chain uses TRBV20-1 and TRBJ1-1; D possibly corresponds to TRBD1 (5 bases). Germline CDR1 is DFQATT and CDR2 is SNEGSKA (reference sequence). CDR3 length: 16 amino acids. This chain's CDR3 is CSARGYTGDWETEAFF. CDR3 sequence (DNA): TGCAGTGCAAGAGGATACACCGGGGACTGGGAGACTGAAGCTTTCTTT.

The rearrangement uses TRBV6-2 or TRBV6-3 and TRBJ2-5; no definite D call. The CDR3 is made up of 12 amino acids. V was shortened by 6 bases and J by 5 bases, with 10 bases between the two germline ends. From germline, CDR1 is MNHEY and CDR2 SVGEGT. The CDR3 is CASRGNWETQYF. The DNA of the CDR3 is TGTGCCAGCAGAGGGAACTGGGAGACCCAGTACTTC.

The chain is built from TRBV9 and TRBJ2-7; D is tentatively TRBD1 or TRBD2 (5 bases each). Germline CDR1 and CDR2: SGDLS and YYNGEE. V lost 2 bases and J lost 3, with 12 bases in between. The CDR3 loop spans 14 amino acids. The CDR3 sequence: CASSVGDVNYEQYF. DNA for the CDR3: TGTGCCAGCAGCGTGGGGGACGTAAACTACGAGCAGTACTTC.

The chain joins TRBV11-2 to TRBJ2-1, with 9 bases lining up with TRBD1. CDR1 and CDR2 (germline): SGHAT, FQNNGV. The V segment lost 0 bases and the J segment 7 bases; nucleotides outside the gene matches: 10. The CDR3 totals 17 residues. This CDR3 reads CASSLDPPWTGENEQFF. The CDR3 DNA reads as TGTGCCAGCAGCTTAGATCCCCCCTGGACAGGGGAGAATGAGCAGTTCTTC.

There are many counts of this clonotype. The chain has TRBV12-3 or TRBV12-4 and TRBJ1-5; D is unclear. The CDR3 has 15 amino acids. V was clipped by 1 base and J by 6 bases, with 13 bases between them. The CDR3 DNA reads TGTGCCAGCAGTTTAGGTAGGGTTGTAAGTCAGCCCCAGCATTTT. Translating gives CASSLGRVVSQPQHF.

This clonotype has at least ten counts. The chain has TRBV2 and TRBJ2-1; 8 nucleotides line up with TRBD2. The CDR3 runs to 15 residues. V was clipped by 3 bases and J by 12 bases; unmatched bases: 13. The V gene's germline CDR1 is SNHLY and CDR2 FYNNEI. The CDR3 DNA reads TGTGCCAGCAGTGAGTCAGCGGGAGACCCTGATCGGCAGTTCTTC. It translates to CASSESAGDPDRQFF.

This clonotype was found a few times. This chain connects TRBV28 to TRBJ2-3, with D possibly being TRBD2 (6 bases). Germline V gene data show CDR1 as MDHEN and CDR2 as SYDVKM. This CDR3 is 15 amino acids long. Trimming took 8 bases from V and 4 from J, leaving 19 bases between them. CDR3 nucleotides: TGTGCCAGCCGTCAGCGGGTTGGTTGGTCAGATACGCAGTATTTT. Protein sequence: CASRQRVGWSDTQYF. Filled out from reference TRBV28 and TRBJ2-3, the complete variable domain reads DVKVTQSSRYLVKRTGEKVFLECVQDMDHENMFWYRQDPGLGLRLIYFSYDVKMKEKGDIPEGYSVSREKKERFSLILESASTNQTSMYLCASRQRVGWSDTQYFGPGTRLTVL.

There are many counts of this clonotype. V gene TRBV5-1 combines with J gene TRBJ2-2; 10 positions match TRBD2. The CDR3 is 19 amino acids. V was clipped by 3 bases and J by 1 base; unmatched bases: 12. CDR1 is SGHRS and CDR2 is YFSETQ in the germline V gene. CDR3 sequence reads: CASSSHPSLAGENTGELFF. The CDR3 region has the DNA TGCGCCAGCAGCTCCCATCCCTCTCTAGCGGGAGAGAACACCGGGGAGCTGTTTTTT. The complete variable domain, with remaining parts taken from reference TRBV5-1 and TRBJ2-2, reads KAGVTQTPRYLIKTRGQQVTLSCSPISGHRSVSWYQQTPGQGLQFLFEYFSETQRNKGNFPGRFSGRQFSNSRSEMNVSTLELGDSALYLCASSSHPSLAGENTGELFFGEGSRLTVL.

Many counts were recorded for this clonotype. The CDR3 DNA reads TGCGCCAGCAGCCACCCGACAGGGACCGGGGAGCTGTTTTTT. The encoded protein is CASSHPTGTGELFF. V usage is TRBV4-1 and J usage is TRBJ2-2; 7 positions match TRBD1. The CDR3 spans 14 residues. V was clipped by 3 bases and J by 5 bases; unmatched bases: 3. Germline CDR1 is MGHRA and CDR2 is YSYEKL.

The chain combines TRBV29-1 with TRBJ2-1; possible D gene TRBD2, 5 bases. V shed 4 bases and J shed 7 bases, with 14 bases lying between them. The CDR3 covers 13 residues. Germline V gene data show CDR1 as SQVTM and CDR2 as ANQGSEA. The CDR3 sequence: CSVVGSSRNEQFF. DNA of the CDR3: TGCAGCGTTGTTGGGTCTAGCCGAAATGAGCAGTTCTTC.

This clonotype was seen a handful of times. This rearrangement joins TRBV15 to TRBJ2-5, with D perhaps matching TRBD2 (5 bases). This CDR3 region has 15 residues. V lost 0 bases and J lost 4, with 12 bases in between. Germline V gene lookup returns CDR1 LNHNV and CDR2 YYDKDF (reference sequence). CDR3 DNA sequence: TGTGCCACCAGCAGAGATGCTAGCAATTCAGAGACCCAGTACTTC. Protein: CATSRDASNSETQYF.

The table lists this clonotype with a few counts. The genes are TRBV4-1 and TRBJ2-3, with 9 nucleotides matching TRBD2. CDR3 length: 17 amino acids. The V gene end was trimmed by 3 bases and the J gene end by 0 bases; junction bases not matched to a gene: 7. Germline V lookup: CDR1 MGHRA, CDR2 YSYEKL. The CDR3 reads CASSHRTSDHSTDTQYF. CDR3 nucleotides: TGCGCCAGCAGCCATCGGACTAGCGACCATAGCACAGATACGCAGTATTTT.

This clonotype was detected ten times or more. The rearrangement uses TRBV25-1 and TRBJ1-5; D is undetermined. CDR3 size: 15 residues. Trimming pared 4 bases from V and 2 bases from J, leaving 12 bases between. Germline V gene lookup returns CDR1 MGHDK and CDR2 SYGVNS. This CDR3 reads CASSAGSWGNQPQHF. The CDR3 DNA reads TGTGCCAGCAGTGCGGGGTCCTGGGGCAATCAGCCCCAGCATTTT.

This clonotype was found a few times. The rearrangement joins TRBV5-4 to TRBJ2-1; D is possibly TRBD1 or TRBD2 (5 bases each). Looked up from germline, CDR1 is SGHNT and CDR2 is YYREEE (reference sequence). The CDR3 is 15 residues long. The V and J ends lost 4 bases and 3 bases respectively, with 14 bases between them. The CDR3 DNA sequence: TGTGCCAGCAGCCCCGGGACCATAAACTACAATGAGCAGTTCTTC. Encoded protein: CASSPGTINYNEQFF.

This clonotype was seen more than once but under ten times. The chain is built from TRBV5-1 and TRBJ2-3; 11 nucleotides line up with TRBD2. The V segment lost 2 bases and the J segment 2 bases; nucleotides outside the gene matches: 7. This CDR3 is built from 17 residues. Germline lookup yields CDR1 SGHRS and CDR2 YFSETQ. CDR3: CASSFWASGRPTDTQYF. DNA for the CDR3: TGCGCCAGCAGCTTTTGGGCTAGCGGGAGGCCCACAGATACGCAGTATTTT.

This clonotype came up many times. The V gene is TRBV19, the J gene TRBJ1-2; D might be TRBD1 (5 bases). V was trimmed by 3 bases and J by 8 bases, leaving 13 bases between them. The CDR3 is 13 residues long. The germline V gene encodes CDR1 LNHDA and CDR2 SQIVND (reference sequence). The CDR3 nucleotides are TGTGCCAGTAGTATTTGGGGCGCTGAGGGCTACACCTTC. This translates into CASSIWGAEGYTF.

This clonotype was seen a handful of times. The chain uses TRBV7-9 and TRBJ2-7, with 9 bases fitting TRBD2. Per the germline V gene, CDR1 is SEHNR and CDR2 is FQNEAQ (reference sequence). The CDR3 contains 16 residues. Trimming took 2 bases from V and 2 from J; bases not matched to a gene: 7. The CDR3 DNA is TGTGCCAGCAGCTTATCCGGCGGGAGGGCCGCCTACGAGCAGTACTTC. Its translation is CASSLSGGRAAYEQYF. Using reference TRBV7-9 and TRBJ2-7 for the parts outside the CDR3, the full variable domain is DTGVSQNPRHKITKRGQNVTFRCDPISEHNRLYWYRQTLGQGPEFLTYFQNEAQLEKSRLLSDRFSAERPKGSFSTLEIQRTEQGDSAMYLCASSLSGGRAAYEQYFGPGTRLTVT.

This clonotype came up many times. The CDR3 is CASSYGLNTGELFF. The CDR3 DNA sequence: TGTGCCAGCAGTTACGGACTGAACACCGGGGAGCTGTTTTTT. The chain employs TRBV6-5 and TRBJ2-2, with a possible D match to TRBD2 (5 bases). This CDR3 has 14 residues. Germline V gene sequence: CDR1 MNHEY, CDR2 SVGAGI. V was trimmed by 2 bases and J by 1 base, leaving 5 bases between them.